This note documents a single TCR beta chain sequence. This sample was taken from a study of CD8 T cells in Susac syndrome. The authors reverse transcribed roughly 0.5 to 1 ug RNA with random hexamers. TCRdb reprocessed the immunoSEQ multiplex PCR reads via MiXCR and lists one record per CDR3 protein. The sample consists of 160,000 or so distinct CDR3 sequences, 85% to 95% of them appearing once. CDR3 length: 17 residues. CDR1 is SGHTA, CDR2 FQGNSA, per germline. Trimming pared 1 base from V and 2 bases from J, leaving 15 bases between. The source is a human donor with Susac syndrome. The genes are TRBV7-2 and TRBJ2-4, with TRBD1 as a possible D gene (5 bases). Material: CD4+ T cells from PBMCs. The CDR3 sequence: CASSLGEFDSPKNIQYF. In nucleotides, the CDR3 is TGTGCCAGCAGCTTAGGCGAATTTGACAGCCCCAAAAACATTCAGTACTTC.